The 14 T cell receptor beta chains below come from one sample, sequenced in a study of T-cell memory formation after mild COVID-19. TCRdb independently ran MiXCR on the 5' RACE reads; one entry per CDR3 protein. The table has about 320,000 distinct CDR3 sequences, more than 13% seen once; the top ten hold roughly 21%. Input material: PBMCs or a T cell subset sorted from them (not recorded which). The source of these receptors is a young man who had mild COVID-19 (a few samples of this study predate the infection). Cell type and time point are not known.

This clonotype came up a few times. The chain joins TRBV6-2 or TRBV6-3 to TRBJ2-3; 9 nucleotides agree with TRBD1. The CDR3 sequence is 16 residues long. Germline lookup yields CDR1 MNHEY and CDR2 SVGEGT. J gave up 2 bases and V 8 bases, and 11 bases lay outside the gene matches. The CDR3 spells CASGDRGTWVTDTQYF. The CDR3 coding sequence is TGTGCCAGCGGTGACAGGGGGACGTGGGTCACAGATACGCAGTATTTT.

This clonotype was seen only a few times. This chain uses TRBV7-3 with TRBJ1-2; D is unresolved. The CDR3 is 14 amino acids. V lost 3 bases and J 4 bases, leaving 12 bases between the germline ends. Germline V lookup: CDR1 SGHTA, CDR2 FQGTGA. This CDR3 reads CASSLYEGFYGYTF. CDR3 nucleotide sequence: TGTGCCAGCAGCTTGTACGAGGGATTCTATGGCTACACCTTC.

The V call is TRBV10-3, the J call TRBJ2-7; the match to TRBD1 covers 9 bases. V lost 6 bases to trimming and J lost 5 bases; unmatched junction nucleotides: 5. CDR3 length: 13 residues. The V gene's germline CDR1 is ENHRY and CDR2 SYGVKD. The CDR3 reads CAIRGTGSDEQYV. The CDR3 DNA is TGTGCCATCAGGGGGACAGGGTCGGACGAGCAGTACGTC.

CDR3 nucleotides: TGTGCCAGCAGTTTATCAAGCACCTATGGCTACACCTTC. Amino acid sequence: CASSLSSTYGYTF. The V call is TRBV12-3 or TRBV12-4, the J call TRBJ1-2; D gene ambiguous. There are 13 residues in the CDR3. The V end lost 2 bases, the J end lost 4 bases, and 8 bases lay between the germline ends.

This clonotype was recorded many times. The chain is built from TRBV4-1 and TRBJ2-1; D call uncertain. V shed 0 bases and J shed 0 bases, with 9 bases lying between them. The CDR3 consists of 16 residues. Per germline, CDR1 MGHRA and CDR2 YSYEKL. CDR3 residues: CASSQDGRSSYNEQFF. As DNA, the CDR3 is TGCGCCAGCAGCCAAGACGGAAGGAGCTCCTACAATGAGCAGTTCTTC.

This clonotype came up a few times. The CDR3: CASSLAPGARGTEAFF. DNA for the CDR3: TGCGCCAGCAGCTTGGCCCCAGGAGCCCGGGGCACTGAAGCTTTCTTT. The J gene is TRBJ1-1, the V gene TRBV5-1, with unresolved D. V dropped 0 bases and J dropped 4 bases, with 16 bases sitting between them. This CDR3 is 16 amino acids long. Germline V lookup: CDR1 SGHRS, CDR2 YFSETQ.

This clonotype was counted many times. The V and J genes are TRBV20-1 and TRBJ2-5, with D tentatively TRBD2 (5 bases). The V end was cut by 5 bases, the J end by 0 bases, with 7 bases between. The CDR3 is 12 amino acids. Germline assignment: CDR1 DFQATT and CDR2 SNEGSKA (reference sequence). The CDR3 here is CSAAGNQETQYF. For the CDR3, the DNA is TGCAGTGCTGCCGGGAACCAAGAGACCCAGTACTTC.

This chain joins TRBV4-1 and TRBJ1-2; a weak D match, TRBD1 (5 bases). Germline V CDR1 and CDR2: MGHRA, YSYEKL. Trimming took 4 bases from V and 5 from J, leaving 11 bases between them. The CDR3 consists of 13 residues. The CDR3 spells CASSPRGEYGYTF. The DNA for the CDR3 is TGCGCCAGCAGCCCGAGGGGTGAATATGGCTACACCTTC.

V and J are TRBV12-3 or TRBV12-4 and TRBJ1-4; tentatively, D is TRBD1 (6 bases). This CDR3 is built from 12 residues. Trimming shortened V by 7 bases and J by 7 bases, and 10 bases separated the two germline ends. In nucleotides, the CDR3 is TGTGCCAGCAATAAGGGGGGTGAAAAACTGTTTTTT. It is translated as CASNKGGEKLFF.

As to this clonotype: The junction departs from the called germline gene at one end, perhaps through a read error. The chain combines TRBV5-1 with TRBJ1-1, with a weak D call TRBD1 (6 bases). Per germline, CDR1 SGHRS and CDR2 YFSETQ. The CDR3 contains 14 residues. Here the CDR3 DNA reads TGCGCCAGCAGCTTGACAGGGTCGAACGCTGAAGCTTTCTTT. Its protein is CASSLTGSNAEAFF.

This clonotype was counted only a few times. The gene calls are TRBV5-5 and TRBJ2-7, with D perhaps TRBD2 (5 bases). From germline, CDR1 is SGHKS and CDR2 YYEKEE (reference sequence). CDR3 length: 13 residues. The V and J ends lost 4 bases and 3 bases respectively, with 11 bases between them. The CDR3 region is CASSPRAGYEQYV. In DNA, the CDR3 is TGTGCCAGCAGCCCGCGGGCGGGCTACGAGCAGTACGTC.

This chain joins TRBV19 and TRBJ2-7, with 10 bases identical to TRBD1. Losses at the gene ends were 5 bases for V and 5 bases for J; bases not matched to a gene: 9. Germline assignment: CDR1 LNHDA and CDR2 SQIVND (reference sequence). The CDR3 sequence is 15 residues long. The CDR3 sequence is CASSPTGGRSDEQYF. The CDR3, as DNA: TGTGCCAGTAGTCCGACAGGGGGCCGATCCGACGAGCAGTACTTC.

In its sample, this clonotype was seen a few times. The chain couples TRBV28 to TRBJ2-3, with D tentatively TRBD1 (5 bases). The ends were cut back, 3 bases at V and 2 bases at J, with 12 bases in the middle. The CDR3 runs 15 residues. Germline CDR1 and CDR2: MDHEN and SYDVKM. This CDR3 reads CASSLGLTNTDTQYF. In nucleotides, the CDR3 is TGTGCCAGCAGTTTGGGGCTTACGAACACAGATACGCAGTATTTT.

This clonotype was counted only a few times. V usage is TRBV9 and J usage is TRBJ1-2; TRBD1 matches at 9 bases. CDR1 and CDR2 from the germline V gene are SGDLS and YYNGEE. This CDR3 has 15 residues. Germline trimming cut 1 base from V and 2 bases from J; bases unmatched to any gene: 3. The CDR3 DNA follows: TGTGCCAGCAGCGTAAGCGGGACAGGGAACTATGGCTACACCTTC. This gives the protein CASSVSGTGNYGYTF.